This T cell receptor (beta chain) was documented in a study of CDR3 diversity in severe acne. This clonotype was observed a few times. The CDR3 covers 13 residues. V was trimmed by 0 bases and J by 5 bases, leaving 8 bases between them. The germline CDR1 and CDR2 sequences are SGHKS and YYEKEE (reference sequence). TCRdb reprocessed the PCR reads via MiXCR and lists one record per CDR3 protein. The repertoire holds about 76,000 distinct CDR3 sequences, with 51% as singletons. The specimen was blood. The chain joins TRBV5-5 to TRBJ1-2; perhaps TRBD1 as D (5 bases). The source of this sequence is a male donor in good health, without acne. DNA of the CDR3: TGTGCCAGCAGCTTGGGCAGGGTTTATGGCTACACCTTC. Translation gives CASSLGRVYGYTF.